The rows below give T cell receptor beta chains drawn from one sample of a study of cytomegalovirus exposure and HLA in healthy donors. Profiled with immunoSEQ multiplex PCR; TCRdb holds only in-frame clones, not every one. The sample yields over 150,000 clones, less than 80% seen once. Source material: PBMCs. The receptors were gathered from a man aged 30 to 45 in good health and CMV-seronegative. The CDR3 runs from the conserved cysteine through the conserved F or W.

V gene	J gene	CDR3 protein
TRBV4-3	TRBJ1-5	CASSRDRGPGQPQHF
TRBV29-1	TRBJ2-1	CSVSDSNRKQFF
TRBV27	TRBJ2-1	CASSSPSSSYNEQFF
TRBV28	TRBJ2-5	CASSRTPEDETQYF
TRBV18	TRBJ2-3	CASSASGASTDTQYF
TRBV6-6	TRBJ2-2	CASRKDSNTGELFF
TRBV7-9	TRBJ2-5	CASSLGGPETQYF
TRBV6-1	TRBJ1-6	CASSEALRGSPLHF
TRBV18	TRBJ1-3	CASSSGQGSSGNTIYF
TRBV29-1	TRBJ1-4	CSVLGQDEKLFF
TRBV6-1	TRBJ1-5	CASSEWTGHQPQHF
TRBV9	TRBJ2-2	CASSVGGSVGGELFF
TRBV19	TRBJ2-7	CASSPGTGVIYEQYF
TRBV10-3	TRBJ2-1	CAIWSGTGGGEQFF
TRBV28	TRBJ2-7	CASSLGTGRAYEQYF
TRBV6-1	TRBJ2-1	CASPRGNVNEQFF
TRBV25-1	TRBJ2-7	CASSELGQGYEQYF
TRBV6-1	TRBJ2-3	CASPTSGGAPDTQYF
TRBV6-6	TRBJ2-5	CASSYISGGRETQYF
TRBV6-5	TRBJ2-5	CASSYSGGETQYF
TRBV4-1	TRBJ1-1	CASSQAGGITEAFF
TRBV11-3	TRBJ2-3	CASSLGQEDTDTQYF